This entry lists 21 T cell receptor beta chains sequenced from one sample in a study of blood T cell repertoires in COVID-19. Data came from immunoSEQ multiplex PCR; TCRdb stores just in-frame clones and leaves some out. The table lists around 97,000 clones, approximately 84% of them singletons, with 13% in the top ten. The sample comprised peripheral blood. The receptor set was obtained from a human donor in a cohort sampled during active or convalescent COVID-19.

The CDR3 nucleotides are TGTGCCTGCCATTGGGGAGGGCCTGGAAACACCATATATTTT. Protein product: CACHWGGPGNTIYF. The chain combines TRBV30 with TRBJ1-3, with D unresolved. The length of the CDR3 is 14 residues. Trimming shortened V by 6 bases and J by 2 bases, and 14 bases separated the two germline ends. The germline CDR1 and CDR2 sequences are GTSNPN and SVGIG (reference sequence).

The chain couples TRBV10-3 to TRBJ2-1; TRBD1 aligns across 7 bases. Germline trimming cut 3 bases from V and 3 bases from J; bases unmatched to any gene: 5. The CDR3 extends over 15 amino acids. From germline, CDR1 is ENHRY and CDR2 SYGVKD. The CDR3 nucleotides are TGTGCCATCAGTGATAGGACAGGAGTCTACAATGAGCAGTTCTTC. Translating it yields CAISDRTGVYNEQFF.

The chain couples TRBV7-2 to TRBJ2-3, with TRBD2 matching 12 bases. J was trimmed by 2 bases and V by 4 bases; bases with no gene match: 10. Germline V gives CDR1 SGHTA, CDR2 FQGNSA. The CDR3 has 18 amino acids. Here the CDR3 reads CASSSTYRLAGATDTQYF. CDR3 coding DNA: TGTGCCAGCAGCTCTACCTATCGACTAGCGGGGGCCACAGATACGCAGTATTTT. The whole variable domain, filled in from reference TRBV7-2 and TRBJ2-3, reads GAGVSQSPSNKVTEKGKDVELRCDPISGHTALYWYRQSLGQGLEFLIYFQGNSAPDKSGLPSDRFSAERTGGSVSTLTIQRTQQEDSAVYLCASSSTYRLAGATDTQYFGPGTRLTVL.

This sequence joins TRBV10-3 and TRBJ1-1, with a weak D call TRBD1 (6 bases). The ends were cut back, 6 bases at V and 2 bases at J, with 13 bases in the middle. CDR1 and CDR2 (germline): ENHRY, SYGVKD. The CDR3 length is 14 residues. The CDR3 nucleotides read TGTGCCATCAGCGCCAGACAGGATAACACTGAAGCTTTCTTT. This gives the protein CAISARQDNTEAFF.

The rearrangement joins TRBV7-3 to TRBJ1-3; a possible D gene is TRBD1 (6 bases). V was trimmed by 5 bases and J by 2 bases, leaving 10 bases between them. The CDR3 runs to 14 residues. CDR1 is SGHTA and CDR2 is FQGTGA in the germline V gene. In nucleotides, the CDR3 is TGTGCCAGCAGCATGGGGGCGACTGGAAACACCATATATTTT. Protein product: CASSMGATGNTIYF.

The chain couples TRBV5-4 to TRBJ1-6; 8 nucleotides match TRBD1. CDR1 SGHNT and CDR2 YYREEE come from the germline V gene (reference sequence). This CDR3 contains 15 residues. The V and J ends lost 5 bases and 7 bases, in that order; junction bases with no gene match: 8. The CDR3 reads CASRPGGDRNSPLHF. CDR3 coding DNA: TGTGCCAGCAGGCCTGGGGGGGACAGGAATTCACCCCTCCACTTT.

The V and J genes are TRBV5-6 and TRBJ2-2; no reliable D call. The CDR3 runs 16 residues. The V gene's germline CDR1 is SGHDT and CDR2 YYEEEE. With 1 base removed from V and 8 bases from J, the gap between germline ends came to 18 bases. The CDR3 coding sequence is TGTGCCAGCAGCTTGTTGAAGCGTCACCTCAATGGGGAGCTGTTTTTT. It encodes CASSLLKRHLNGELFF.

The CDR3 coding sequence is TGTGCCAGCAGCTCGGGGGGGGCATTTAGCACAGATACGCAGTATTTT. Translation: CASSSGGAFSTDTQYF. The gene calls are TRBV5-4 and TRBJ2-3, with 8 bases aligning to TRBD2. The CDR3 spans 16 residues. Germline lookup yields CDR1 SGHNT and CDR2 YYREEE (reference sequence). The ends lost 3 bases at V and 0 bases at J; junction bases unmatched: 6.

The gene calls are TRBV3-1 (or the pseudogene TRBV3-2) and TRBJ2-1, with 12 bases lining up with TRBD2. The V gene end was trimmed by 6 bases and the J gene end by 1 base; junction bases not matched to a gene: 7. The V gene's germline CDR1 is LGHDT and CDR2 YNNKEL (reference sequence). CDR3 size: 17 residues. CDR3 DNA: TGTGCCAGCAGTCAACTAGCGGGGGGCAGTTCCTACAATGAGCAGTTCTTC. This gives the protein CASSQLAGGSSYNEQFF.

This clone appeared once. This sequence joins TRBV11-2 and TRBJ2-7; 8 bases align to TRBD2. There are 14 residues in the CDR3. V lost 8 bases and J lost 3; bases outside the gene matches: 9. The germline V gene has CDR1 SGHAT and CDR2 FQNNGV. CDR3 sequence (DNA): TGTGCCAGCTCCCTCGGGGGGGCCAACTACGAGCAGTACTTC. Amino acid sequence: CASSLGGANYEQYF.

The genes are TRBV18 and TRBJ1-4, with D perhaps TRBD1 (5 bases). Trimming cost V 2 bases and J 3 bases, with 7 bases left between them. This CDR3 region has 14 residues. Germline V gives CDR1 KGHSH, CDR2 LQKENI. The CDR3 bases are TGTGCCAGCTCACCAGGGGCATCTAATGAAAAACTGTTTTTT. Its translation is CASSPGASNEKLFF.

The chain joins TRBV6-5 to TRBJ1-6; 8 nucleotides align to TRBD1. The germline CDR1 and CDR2 sequences are MNHEY and SVGAGI. This CDR3 is built from 14 residues. With 5 bases clipped from V and 9 bases from J, the junction kept 6 bases outside the gene matches. This chain's CDR3 is CASSRQGWSSPLHF. The CDR3 DNA follows: TGTGCCAGCAGTAGACAGGGGTGGAGTTCACCCCTCCACTTT.

This chain uses TRBV7-2 with TRBJ1-2; 9 bases match TRBD1. Unmatched junction bases numbered 9, after V lost 1 base and J lost 6 bases. Germline CDR1 SGHTA, CDR2 FQGNSA. The CDR3 sequence is 16 residues long. The CDR3 is CASSLEQGARLHGYTF. DNA of the CDR3: TGTGCCAGCAGCTTAGAACAGGGGGCGCGTCTTCATGGCTACACCTTC.

This sequence joins TRBV7-3 and TRBJ1-2, with a possible D match to TRBD1 (6 bases). Germline-derived CDR1 and CDR2 are SGHTA and FQGTGA. V was shortened by 0 bases and J by 6 bases, with 14 bases between the two germline ends. This CDR3 comprises 15 residues. In nucleotides, the CDR3 is TGTGCCAGCAGCTTAACAGCAGGGGAAGGCAATGGCTACACCTTC. Its protein product is CASSLTAGEGNGYTF.

The V gene is TRBV6-5, the J gene TRBJ1-4, with 8 bases lining up with TRBD1. This CDR3 is built from 15 residues. The V segment lost 6 bases and the J segment 0 bases; nucleotides outside the gene matches: 3. Germline-derived CDR1 and CDR2 are MNHEY and SVGAGI. The CDR3 sequence: CASRVQGATNEKLFF. DNA for the CDR3: TGTGCCAGCAGAGTACAGGGGGCAACTAATGAAAAACTGTTTTTT.

The chain recombines TRBV18 with TRBJ1-3; a weak D match, TRBD1 (6 bases). The CDR3 extends over 13 amino acids. Germline CDR1 KGHSH, CDR2 LQKENI. V was shortened by 5 bases and J by 8 bases, with 13 bases between the two germline ends. CDR3 protein: CASSTDRLDTIYF. DNA for the CDR3: TGTGCCAGCTCAACAGACAGGCTGGACACCATATATTTT.

The J gene is TRBJ1-2, the V gene TRBV4-3; D perhaps matches TRBD1 (5 bases). This CDR3 comprises 15 residues. Trimming took 1 base from V and 3 from J, leaving 12 bases between them. Per germline, CDR1 LGHNA and CDR2 YSLEER. CDR3: CASSQAHRPDYGYTF. In DNA form, the CDR3 reads TGCGCCAGCAGCCAAGCCCACAGGCCCGACTATGGCTACACCTTC.

This chain links TRBV5-1 with TRBJ2-7; 11 nucleotides agree with TRBD2. V lost 4 bases and J lost 3; bases outside the gene matches: 3. The germline V gene has CDR1 SGHRS and CDR2 YFSETQ. The CDR3 is 14 residues long. The DNA of the CDR3 is TGCGCCAGCAGCCCCGGGACTAGCGGCTACGAGCAGTACTTC. Protein: CASSPGTSGYEQYF.

The rearrangement uses TRBV6-5 and TRBJ2-7; 12 nucleotides match TRBD1. The CDR3 runs to 15 residues. Germline V gene lookup returns CDR1 MNHEY and CDR2 SVGAGI. V shed 7 bases and J 7 bases; nucleotides not matched to a gene: 11. The CDR3: CASKGPGQGAGEQYF. CDR3 nucleotide sequence: TGTGCCAGCAAGGGTCCGGGACAGGGGGCTGGGGAGCAGTACTTC.

This chain joins TRBV6-2 or TRBV6-3 and TRBJ2-5; tentatively, D is TRBD1 (6 bases). In germline, CDR1 is MNHEY, CDR2 SVGEGT. Trimming took 3 bases from V and 2 from J, leaving 13 bases between them. The CDR3 consists of 15 residues. CDR3 residues: CASSYGGHYQETQYF. The CDR3 bases are TGTGCCAGCAGTTATGGGGGACACTATCAAGAGACCCAGTACTTC.

The J gene is TRBJ2-1, the V gene TRBV24-1; 9 nucleotides match TRBD2. Losses at the gene ends were 10 bases for V and 1 base for J; bases not matched to a gene: 16. The CDR3 is 18 residues long. Looked up from germline, CDR1 is KGHDR and CDR2 is SFDVKD. CDR3 coding DNA: TGTGCCACTGGGACTTTGCGGGGGGGCGATGGGTCCTACAATGAGCAGTTCTTC. Its translation is CATGTLRGGDGSYNEQFF.